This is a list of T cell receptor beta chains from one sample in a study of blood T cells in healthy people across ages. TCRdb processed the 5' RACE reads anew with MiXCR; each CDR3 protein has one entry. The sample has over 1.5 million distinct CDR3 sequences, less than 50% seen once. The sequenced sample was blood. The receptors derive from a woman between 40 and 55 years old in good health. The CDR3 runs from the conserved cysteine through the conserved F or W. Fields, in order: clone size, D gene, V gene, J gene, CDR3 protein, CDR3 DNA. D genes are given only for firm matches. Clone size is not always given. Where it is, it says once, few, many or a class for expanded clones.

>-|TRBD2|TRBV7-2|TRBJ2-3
CASSLAPWSGGLTSTDTQYF
TGTGCCAGCAGCTTAGCCCCATGGAGCGGGGGGCTGACTAGCACAGATACGCAGTATTTT
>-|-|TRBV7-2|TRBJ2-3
CASSPPPPMDTQYF
TGCGCCAGCAGCCCCCCACCCCCGATGGATACGCAGTATTTT
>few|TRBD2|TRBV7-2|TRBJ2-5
CASSLAGGGIQETQYF
TGTGCCAGCAGCCTAGCTGGCGGGGGGATCCAAGAGACCCAGTACTTC
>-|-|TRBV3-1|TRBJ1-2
CASSLTFPSHGYTF
TGTGCCAGCAGCCTGACATTCCCTTCGCATGGCTACACCTTC
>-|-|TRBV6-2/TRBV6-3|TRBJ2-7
CANILRRGFHYEQYF
TGTGCCAACATACTACGCCGGGGGTTCCACTACGAGCAGTACTTC
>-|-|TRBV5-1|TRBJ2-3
CASSTEFTDTQYF
TGCGCCAGCAGCACGGAGTTCACAGATACGCAGTATTTT
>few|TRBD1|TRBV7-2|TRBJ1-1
CASRQTGGNTEAFF
TGTGCCAGCAGGCAGACAGGGGGGAACACTGAAGCTTTCTTT
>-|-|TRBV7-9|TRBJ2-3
CASSLGTNKPQYF
TGTGCCAGCAGCTTAGGGACTAATAAACCGCAGTATTTT
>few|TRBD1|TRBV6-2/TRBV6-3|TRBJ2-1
CASNKQGIYNEQFF
TGTGCCAGCAATAAACAGGGGATCTACAATGAGCAGTTCTTC
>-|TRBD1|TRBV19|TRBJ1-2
CASVSQGTGGYYTF
TGTGCCAGCGTTTCTCAAGGGACAGGGGGCTACTACACCTTC
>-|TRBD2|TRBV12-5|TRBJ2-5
CASGFEASGGQETQYF
TGTGCTAGTGGTTTTGAGGCTAGCGGGGGTCAAGAGACCCAGTACTTC
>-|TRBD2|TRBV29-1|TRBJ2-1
CSVAAGGASSYNEQFF
TGCAGCGTTGCGGCGGGGGGTGCTAGCTCCTACAATGAGCAGTTCTTC
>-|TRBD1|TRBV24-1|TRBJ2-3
CATSDSGGWWDTQYF
TGTGCCACCAGTGATTCAGGGGGCTGGTGGGATACGCAGTATTTT
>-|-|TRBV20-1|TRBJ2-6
CSAPPGSGANVLTF
TGCAGTGCCCCCCCAGGGTCTGGGGCCAACGTCCTGACTTTC
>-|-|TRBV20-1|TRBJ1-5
CSALAGLGNQPQHF
TGCAGTGCCCTGGCAGGGCTCGGGAATCAGCCCCAGCATTTT